This T cell receptor (beta chain) was captured by sequencing in a study of control samples from healthy donors and cancer patients. This clone was seen more than once but under ten times. Measured with immunoSEQ multiplex PCR; TCRdb has only the in-frame clones, and not every one. The table lists 150,000 or so clones, over 85% of them singletons. Sequencing input: blood. This sequence originates from a man aged 35 to 55 in good health.

The CDR3 loop reads CASSYPNTDTQYF. The DNA of the CDR3 is TGTGCCAGCAGTTACCCCAATACAGATACGCAGTATTTT. The V call is TRBV6-5, the J call TRBJ2-3, with D unresolved. The CDR3 covers 13 residues. The V and J ends lost 2 bases and 3 bases respectively, with 6 bases between them. Germline CDR1 reads MNHEY; CDR2 reads SVGAGI.